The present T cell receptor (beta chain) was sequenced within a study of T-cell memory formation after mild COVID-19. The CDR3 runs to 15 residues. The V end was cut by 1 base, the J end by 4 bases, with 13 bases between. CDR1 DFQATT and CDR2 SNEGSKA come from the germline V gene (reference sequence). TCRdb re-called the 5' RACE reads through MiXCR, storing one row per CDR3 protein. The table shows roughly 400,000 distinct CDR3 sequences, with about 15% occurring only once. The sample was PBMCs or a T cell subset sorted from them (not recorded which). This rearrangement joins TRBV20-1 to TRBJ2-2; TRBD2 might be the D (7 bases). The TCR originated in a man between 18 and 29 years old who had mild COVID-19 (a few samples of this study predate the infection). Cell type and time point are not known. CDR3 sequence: CSARGLRGPTGELFF. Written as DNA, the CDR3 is TGCAGTGCTAGAGGTTTGCGGGGGCCCACCGGGGAGCTGTTTTTT.